One and the same sample provided the 5 T cell receptor beta chains below, sequenced in a study of blood T cell repertoires in COVID-19. The table came from immunoSEQ multiplex PCR; TCRdb's copy has only in-frame clones and leaves some out. The sample yields a few hundred thousand clones, 90% seen once. The source material was PBMCs or T cells enriched from blood (not recorded which). The receptor set was obtained from a woman between 18 and 29 years old with acute COVID-19.

The rearrangement joins TRBV6-6 to TRBJ1-5; possibly TRBD1 for D (6 bases). Germline CDR1 is MNHNY and CDR2 is SVGAGI (reference sequence). Trimming cost V 2 bases and J 3 bases, with 11 bases left between them. The CDR3 length is 15 residues. CDR3 sequence (DNA): TGTGCCAGCAGTTACCGGCAGGGACACAATCAGCCCCAGCATTTT. It is translated as CASSYRQGHNQPQHF.

The CDR3 spells CAWWTGAYNEQFF. In nucleotides, the CDR3 is TGTGCCTGGTGGACAGGGGCGTACAATGAGCAGTTCTTC. The V gene is TRBV30, the J gene TRBJ2-1, with TRBD1 matching 9 bases. After removal of 5 bases from V and 4 bases from J, the junction contained 3 bases not matched to a gene. The CDR3 extends over 13 amino acids. CDR1 and CDR2 (germline): GTSNPN, SVGIG (reference sequence).

This sequence joins TRBV6-5 and TRBJ2-7, with 7 bases identical to TRBD2. The CDR3 contains 16 residues. J lost 3 bases, V lost 2 bases, and 10 bases had no gene match. Per the germline V gene, CDR1 is MNHEY and CDR2 is SVGAGI. The CDR3: CASSYGAPGRIYEQYF. The DNA of the CDR3 is TGTGCCAGCAGTTACGGAGCCCCCGGGAGGATCTACGAGCAGTACTTC.

This clone was counted only a few times. The chain recombines TRBV3-1 (or the pseudogene TRBV3-2) with TRBJ2-3; TRBD2 matches at 7 bases. J gave up 0 bases and V 2 bases, and 11 bases lay outside the gene matches. CDR3 length: 18 amino acids. CDR1 LGHDT and CDR2 YNNKEL come from the germline V gene (reference sequence). The CDR3: CASSQFSGGSQSTDTQYF. The CDR3 DNA reads as TGTGCCAGCAGCCAATTTAGCGGCGGGAGTCAGAGCACAGATACGCAGTATTTT.

The chain combines TRBV29-1 with TRBJ2-1, with 8 bases identical to TRBD2. This CDR3 is 21 amino acids long. The V gene's germline CDR1 is SQVTM and CDR2 ANQGSEA. Unmatched junction bases numbered 27, after V lost 0 bases and J lost 8 bases. In nucleotides, the CDR3 is TGCAGCGTTGAAGATCCTTCGGGACTAGAACCTAACAGCGGGAGAATTGATGAGCAGTTCTTC. It specifies CSVEDPSGLEPNSGRIDEQFF.